The sequence of this T cell receptor beta chain was determined in a study of T cell responses to AZD1222 COVID-19 vaccine. Only in-frame clones appear in the TCRdb table, and some are missing; sequencing was by immunoSEQ multiplex PCR. The table lists fewer than 100,000 clones, about 88% of them singletons, with 15% to 20% in the top ten. The CDR3 is made up of 13 amino acids. V was pared by 7 bases and J by 0 bases, with 9 bases between. Germline CDR1 and CDR2: LNHDA and SQIVND (reference sequence). Study findings and constraints: The span of vaccine-associated CD4 TCRs extended across spike, with dominance at 160-218 and 743-854. A rise in Spike-specific TCR breadth and depth followed two AZD1222 doses. Close to half of all spike-specific TCRs reportedly target regions of the variants that are unmutated.

Comments on this clone: Its specificity is unknown.

The material was peripheral blood, obtained on day 0 of AZD1222 vaccination. This TCR was recovered from an adult in good health. The V and J genes are TRBV19 and TRBJ1-1, with D uncertain. The CDR3 DNA reads as TGTGCCAGTAAAGAACAGCTGAACACTGAAGCTTTCTTT. Translated, it gives CASKEQLNTEAFF.